Below are 22 T cell receptor beta chains sequenced from a single sample in a study of T cell repertoires in cytomegalovirus infection. These receptors lack a known antigen. From the reads, TCRdb called clonotypes with MiXCR, one entry per CDR3 protein. The table lists 450,000 to 550,000 distinct CDR3 sequences, under 45% of them singletons, with about two fifths in the top ten. Source: cultured PBMCs, taken from culture after CMV antigen stimulation. The receptors come from a human donor in good health (CMV status not recorded). Some clones in this sample may be carry-over from other donors' samples.

The CDR3 coding sequence is TGTGCCAGCAGTTTACTCACAGAGACCCAGTACTTC. It is translated as CASSLLTETQYF. The chain combines TRBV12-3 or TRBV12-4 with TRBJ2-5; D not resolved. With 2 bases removed from V and 4 bases from J, the gap between germline ends came to 5 bases. The length of the CDR3 is 12 residues.

The genes are TRBV20-1 and TRBJ2-3; TRBD1 might be the D (5 bases). Trimming stripped 5 bases from V and 4 bases from J, with 13 bases between. The CDR3 loop spans 13 amino acids. CDR1 and CDR2 (germline): DFQATT, SNEGSKA (reference sequence). In DNA form, the CDR3 reads TGCAGTGCTGGTCAGGGAAGGGCAGATACGCAGTATTTT. Translated, it gives CSAGQGRADTQYF.

This clonotype was seen at least ten times. The genes are TRBV7-2 and TRBJ2-5, with 10 bases lining up with TRBD2. From germline, CDR1 is SGHTA and CDR2 FQGNSA. The trim removed 6 bases at V and 5 bases at J, leaving 9 bases unmatched. The CDR3 length is 15 residues. The CDR3 spells CASSHTLAGEETQYF. The CDR3 DNA is TGTGCCAGCAGTCACACTCTAGCGGGAGAGGAGACCCAGTACTTC. The full variable domain, completed using reference TRBV7-2 and TRBJ2-5, is GAGVSQSPSNKVTEKGKDVELRCDPISGHTALYWYRQSLGQGLEFLIYFQGNSAPDKSGLPSDRFSAERTGGSVSTLTIQRTQQEDSAVYLCASSHTLAGEETQYFGPGTRLLVL.

The chain uses TRBV7-6 and TRBJ1-4, with 9 bases fitting TRBD1. The CDR3 consists of 12 residues. Trimming removed 5 bases from V and 17 bases from J; junction bases left unmatched: 9. Germline values: CDR1 SGHVS, CDR2 FNYEAQ. The CDR3 here is CASSPDGQGLFF. Written as DNA, the CDR3 is TGTGCCAGCAGCCCTGATGGACAGGGGTTATTTTTT.

The rearrangement uses TRBV7-2 and TRBJ1-4; 7 positions match TRBD1. Germline values: CDR1 SGHTA, CDR2 FQGNSA. The CDR3 length is 15 residues. V dropped 2 bases and J dropped 4; count of bases not matched to a gene: 4. This chain's CDR3 is CASSLSRGLNEKLFF. Here the CDR3 DNA reads TGTGCCAGCAGCTTAAGTAGGGGGCTTAATGAAAAACTGTTTTTT.

This rearrangement joins TRBV6-6 to TRBJ1-1; no reliable D call. The germline V gene has CDR1 MNHNY and CDR2 SVGAGI (reference sequence). Trimming left V 6 bases short and J 4 bases short, with 15 bases between. The CDR3 runs to 14 residues. CDR3 sequence (DNA): TGTGCCAGCAGCCACTTAGGTGGGTTCACTGAAGCTTTCTTT. Encoded protein: CASSHLGGFTEAFF.

In its sample, this clonotype ranks as medium-sized. Sequence at one end of the junction differs from germline and may be a read error. The chain recombines TRBV12-3 or TRBV12-4 with TRBJ1-1; a weak D match, TRBD1 (5 bases). The CDR3 totals 14 residues. DNA of the CDR3: TGTGCCAGCAGCTTAGCGGGGGGGTACACTGAAGCTTTCTTT. This codes for CASSLAGGYTEAFF.

This clonotype has a handful of counts. The J gene is TRBJ2-3, the V gene TRBV6-2 or TRBV6-3; 13 bases match TRBD2. Trimming cost V 2 bases and J 0 bases; bases outside gene matches: 14. The CDR3 is 21 residues long. Looked up from germline, CDR1 is MNHEY and CDR2 is SVGEGT. The DNA of the CDR3 is TGTGCCAGCAGTTACCGATTCCTCAGGACTAGCGGGAGAACTAGCACAGATACGCAGTATTTT. Translation gives CASSYRFLRTSGRTSTDTQYF.

This chain joins TRBV20-1 and TRBJ2-1; TRBD2 might be the D (5 bases). V was cut by 2 bases and J by 0 bases, with 14 bases left in between. Germline CDR1 reads DFQATT; CDR2 reads SNEGSKA (reference sequence). This CDR3 is 16 amino acids long. The chain's CDR3 is CSARSSGASSYNEQFF. For the CDR3, the DNA is TGCAGTGCTAGATCAAGCGGAGCCAGCTCCTACAATGAGCAGTTCTTC.

This chain joins TRBV3-1 and TRBJ2-7, with D tentatively TRBD1 or TRBD2 (6 bases each). The germline V gene encodes CDR1 LGHDT and CDR2 YNNKEL (reference sequence). Trimming shortened V by 3 bases and J by 1 base, and 13 bases separated the two germline ends. This CDR3 has 15 residues. The CDR3 region has the DNA TGTGCCAGCAGCCAGGTCGGGGGCCAATCCTACGAGCAGTACTTC. Amino acids: CASSQVGGQSYEQYF.

V and J are TRBV15 and TRBJ2-7; no firm D call. Trimming removed 0 bases at V and 3 bases at J, with 12 bases between. CDR1 and CDR2 (germline): LNHNV, YYDKDF (reference sequence). The CDR3 has 15 residues. The CDR3: CATSRDLGGYYEQYF. The DNA of the CDR3 is TGTGCCACCAGCAGAGATCTGGGCGGATACTACGAGCAGTACTTC.

This chain joins TRBV7-2 and TRBJ2-2, with D maybe TRBD2 (5 bases). V lost 1 base and J lost 3, with 9 bases in between. Germline lookup yields CDR1 SGHTA and CDR2 FQGNSA. There are 15 residues in the CDR3. The CDR3 DNA reads TGTGCCAGCAGCTTAGGAGCGGCGGACACCGGGGAGCTGTTTTTT. Translating gives CASSLGAADTGELFF.

This clonotype was detected a few times. The chain has TRBV7-2 and TRBJ1-5; D not resolved. V lost 4 bases and J 6 bases, leaving 19 bases between the germline ends. CDR3 size: 16 residues. CDR1 and CDR2 from the germline V gene are SGHTA and FQGNSA. The CDR3 DNA follows: TGTGCCAGCAGCTCCCAATTGGCAGCCTTAAGTCAGCCCCAGCATTTT. Protein sequence: CASSSQLAALSQPQHF.

The chain is built from TRBV30 and TRBJ1-4; D not resolved. The CDR3 length is 15 residues. Deletions cut 1 base from V and 6 bases from J, with 15 bases between. CDR1 GTSNPN and CDR2 SVGIG come from the germline V gene (reference sequence). The CDR3 coding sequence is TGTGCCTGGAGTGACTTGGGTCGGGCCCATGAAAAACTGTTTTTT. Translating it yields CAWSDLGRAHEKLFF.

This clonotype was seen a few times. The chain combines TRBV7-2 with TRBJ2-5; TRBD1 is a possible D gene (5 bases). The CDR3 extends over 14 amino acids. The V and J ends lost 5 bases and 2 bases respectively, with 12 bases between them. CDR1 and CDR2 from the germline V gene are SGHTA and FQGNSA. The CDR3 nucleotides are TGTGCCAGCAGCCCCCCAGGGTATCAAGAGACCCAGTACTTC. Its translation is CASSPPGYQETQYF.

The chain employs TRBV7-8 and TRBJ1-5; D ambiguous. This CDR3 is 12 amino acids long. The V gene lost 3 bases and the J gene lost 4 bases, with 4 bases spanning the gap. From germline, CDR1 is SGHVS and CDR2 FQNEAQ. CDR3: CASSFQNQPQHF. The CDR3 DNA sequence: TGTGCCAGCAGCTTCCAGAATCAGCCCCAGCATTTT.

This clonotype has only a few counts. The CDR3 bases are TGTGCCAGCAGTCCCCTAGACAGGCCCTTTGGCACTGAAGCTTTCTTT. It is translated as CASSPLDRPFGTEAFF. The gene calls are TRBV27 and TRBJ1-1; TRBD1 is a possible D gene (6 bases). Between the trimmed V and J ends, which lost 5 bases and 4 bases, there was a span of 20 bases. The CDR3 spans 16 residues. Per the germline V gene, CDR1 is MNHEY and CDR2 is SMNVEV (reference sequence).

V gene TRBV5-4 combines with J gene TRBJ1-1; tentative D call: TRBD1 (6 bases). CDR3 length equals 14 residues. Germline loops: CDR1 SGHNT, CDR2 YYREEE (reference sequence). Trimming left V 0 bases short and J 5 bases short, with 11 bases between. CDR3 protein: CASSLEGGWTEAFF. CDR3 nucleotide sequence: TGTGCCAGCAGCTTGGAGGGGGGTTGGACTGAAGCTTTCTTT.

This clonotype was seen a few times. The chain uses TRBV12-3 or TRBV12-4 and TRBJ2-7, with no clear D. CDR3 length: 14 amino acids. Trimming took off 3 bases at V and 2 bases at J, with 11 bases between the two ends. CDR3 in amino acids: CASSLAGSPYEQYF. CDR3 nucleotides: TGTGCCAGCAGTTTGGCAGGTTCCCCCTACGAGCAGTACTTC.

This clonotype has only one observation. The chain combines TRBV19 with TRBJ1-1; 11 bases fit TRBD1. This CDR3 is built from 15 residues. CDR1 is LNHDA and CDR2 is SQIVND in the germline V gene (reference sequence). After removal of 5 bases from V and 5 bases from J, the junction contained 7 bases not matched to a gene. CDR3 in DNA: TGTGCCAGTAGTTCCCCCGGGACAGGGGGTACTGAAGCTTTCTTT. This translates into CASSSPGTGGTEAFF.

The chain has TRBV7-2 and TRBJ2-7; tentative D call: TRBD2 (6 bases). The V gene's germline CDR1 is SGHTA and CDR2 FQGNSA. The CDR3 sequence is 17 residues long. The germline V and J ends were trimmed by 4 bases and 7 bases, with 26 bases remaining between them. CDR3: CASSYPRAGRRAKEQYF. The DNA of the CDR3 is TGTGCCAGCAGCTACCCCCGTGCGGGGCGCCGGGCTAAAGAGCAGTACTTC.

This clonotype was counted a few times. The genes are TRBV15 and TRBJ2-1; D is possibly TRBD1 (6 bases). This CDR3 is 13 amino acids long. CDR1 is LNHNV and CDR2 is YYDKDF in the germline V gene (reference sequence). Trimming removed 1 base from V and 5 bases from J, with 6 bases in between. The CDR3 DNA reads as TGTGCCACCAGCAGAGGACAGGACAATGAGCAGTTCTTC. This gives the protein CATSRGQDNEQFF.